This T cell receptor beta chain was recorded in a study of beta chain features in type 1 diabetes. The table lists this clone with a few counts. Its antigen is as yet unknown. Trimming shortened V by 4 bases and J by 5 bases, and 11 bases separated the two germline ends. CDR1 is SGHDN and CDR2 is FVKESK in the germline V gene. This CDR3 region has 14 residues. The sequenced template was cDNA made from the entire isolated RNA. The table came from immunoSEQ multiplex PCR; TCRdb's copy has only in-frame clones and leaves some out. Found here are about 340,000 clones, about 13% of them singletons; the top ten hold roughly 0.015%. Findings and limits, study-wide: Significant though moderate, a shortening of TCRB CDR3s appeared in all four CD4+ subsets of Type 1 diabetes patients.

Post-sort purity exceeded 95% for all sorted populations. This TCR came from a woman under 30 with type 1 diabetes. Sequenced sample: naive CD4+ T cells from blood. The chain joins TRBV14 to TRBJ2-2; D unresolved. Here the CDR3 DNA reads TGTGCCAGCAGCCCCCCCTCGGTTACCGGGGAGCTGTTTTTT. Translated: CASSPPSVTGELFF.